This T cell receptor (beta chain) derives from a study of Ad26.COV2.S vaccination and SARS-CoV-2 variants (dated by TCRdb to 2020 to 2022). Background on the whole study: Donors in the vaccine arm were drawn from COV1001, a phase I-IIa trial of Ad26.COV2.S in healthy adults that was multicentre, randomized, double-blind and placebo-controlled. Ad26.COV2.S was administered intramuscularly at a dose of 5x10^10 or 1x10^11 viral particles, either as one shot or as two shots given 56 days apart. The specificity and breadth of SARS-CoV-2-reactive T cell receptors after Ad26.COV2.S vaccination were assessed by TCRbeta repertoire sequencing. A total of 32 samples were included in the TCR-sequenced set, comprising roughly 19 Ad26.COV2.S vaccine recipients, 5 placebo recipients and 8 SARS-CoV-2 convalescent individuals. Participants in the trial were split at random into five groups of five each, receiving low-dose or high-dose Ad26.COV2.S once or twice, or else placebo on both occasions. Investigators did not know the trial group allocation while performing experiments and assessing outcomes.

The sample's treatment or condition, from its label and the paper: roughly 18 received Ad26.COV2.S at low or high dose, single or two shots; 5 received placebo; per-sample allocation not given. For vaccine and placebo recipients, repertoires were sequenced using samples collected on day 63 after the first injection. In Cohort 1b, 20 to 25 adults aged 18-55 years were enrolled at a single site in Boston, USA, between 29 July and 7 August 2020. Ad26.COV2.S was a replication-incompetent adenovirus type 26 vector expressing a prefusion-stabilized SARS-CoV-2 spike protein from the original Wuhan strain. A note on this clone: It has no known antigen specificity. One base away there is no much larger clone; base qualities are not given.

The immunoSEQ Assay was the method used to sequence TCRbeta CDR3 regions. After extraction, genomic DNA underwent amplification by bias-controlled multiplex PCR, followed by high-throughput sequencing. The original pipeline was this. To quantify the absolute abundance of each unique TCRbeta CDR3 region, sequences were collapsed and filtered. T cell fraction was estimated by normalizing TCRbeta template counts to usable DNA, with usable DNA measured through amplification of reference genes found in all nucleated cells. Repertoire TCRs were annotated as SARS-CoV-2-specific by exact matching of V gene, CDR3 amino acid sequence and J gene to a known reactive TCR set. The reference SARS-CoV-2 TCR set came from MIRA and was filtered for enrichment in COVID-19-positive ImmuneCODE repertoires, removing public or cross-reactive TCRs. Using the MIRA antigens, annotated TCRs were further analysed by specific ORF or by position within an ORF. Breadth was defined as the number of annotated unique rearrangements divided by the total number of unique productive rearrangements, and depth was defined as the summed frequency of the annotated unique rearrangements. Two-sided Wilcoxon rank-sum tests were used to compare TCR breadth between groups. TCRdb limited this immuneACCESS table to in-frame rearrangements with V and J called. A share of clones is missing; checked studies link under half to unresolved V genes, and the rest is unexplained. The D gene and trimming were derived from the DNA, and the V and J assignments and clone size from that table. For this sample the table gives roughly 380,000 clones, of which 70% to 90% were detected only once. Jointly, the top ten make up 3.3% of the sample.

The CDR3 holds 13 amino acids from the cysteine to the phenylalanine. Here the CDR3 DNA is all that survives: 39 bases in frame from base 1. From the germline V gene, CDR1 is SNHLY and CDR2 is FYNNEI. Ends trimmed: V by 6 bases, J by 6 bases; bases unmatched to a gene: 5. Overall results and qualifications from the work: The study was not powered for comparison of responses between vaccine doses or regimens. Substantial breadth of spike-specific CD8+ and CD4+ T cell responses was reported after vaccination. Non-spike TCR breadth was comparable between vaccine and placebo recipients, consistent with the vaccine containing only spike. Spike-specific TCR breadth was higher in Ad26.COV2.S recipients than in placebo recipients (P = 0.0014). According to the authors, total T cell responses may have been underestimated by the TCR breadth and depth analyses.

The specimen was peripheral blood, collected in a trial of Ad26.COV2.S vaccine versus placebo. The receptor chain draws on TRBV2 and TRBJ2-7, with 10 middle bases fitting TRBD1. The sequence came from a person aged 18-60 years who received the Ad26.COV2.S COVID-19 vaccine or a placebo. The CDR3 protein sequence reads: CASRGTGEAEQYF. DNA sequence: TGTGCCAGCAGGGGGACAGGGGAGGCCGAGCAGTACTTC.